This is a list of T cell receptor beta chains from one sample in a study of T-cell memory formation after mild COVID-19. MiXCR was run by TCRdb on the 5' RACE reads, yielding one entry per CDR3 protein. Found here are a few hundred thousand distinct CDR3 sequences, roughly 10% of them singletons; the top ten hold 3% to 3.5%. The sequenced sample was PBMCs or a T cell subset sorted from them (not recorded which). Source of these receptors: a man aged 18 to 35 who had mild COVID-19 (a few samples of this study predate the infection). Cell type and time point are not known. Both conserved end residues are part of each CDR3. A D gene is named only where the DNA matches it firmly. Part of the rows lack a size; the others show once, few, many or a class for expanded clones.

>13|-|few|TRBV20-1|TRBJ1-1
CSARLRRNTEAFF
TGCAGTGCTCGTCTACGGAGGAACACTGAAGCTTTCTTT
>16|-|-|TRBV7-3|TRBJ2-1
CASSPDVDSSYNEQFF
TGTGCCAGCAGCCCCGATGTGGATTCGTCCTACAATGAGCAGTTCTTC
>14|-|many|TRBV4-3|TRBJ2-5
CASSPSDRKETQYF
TGCGCCAGCAGCCCCTCCGACCGAAAAGAGACCCAGTACTTC
>15|-|few|TRBV5-4|TRBJ2-7
CASSSGGQGLRGQYF
TGTGCCAGCAGCAGCGGGGGACAGGGATTGCGAGGGCAGTACTTC
>12|-|few|TRBV29-1|TRBJ2-5
CSVEQGQETQYF
TGCAGCGTTGAACAGGGACAAGAGACCCAGTACTTC
>15|TRBD2|-|TRBV5-1|TRBJ2-5
CASGETSGRQETQYF
TGCGCCAGTGGCGAGACTAGCGGGCGCCAAGAGACCCAGTACTTC
>16|-|few|TRBV4-2|TRBJ1-4
CASSQDRANGYEKLFF
TGTGCCAGCAGCCAAGATCGGGCCAATGGCTATGAAAAACTGTTTTTT
>14|-|-|TRBV7-2|TRBJ1-1
CASSLYTGNTEAFF
TGTGCCAGCAGCTTATATACAGGGAACACTGAAGCTTTCTTT
>16|TRBD1|many|TRBV7-9|TRBJ2-2
CASSAGQGAPTGELFF
TGTGCCAGCAGCGCCGGACAGGGGGCGCCCACCGGGGAGCTGTTTTTT
>16|TRBD1|-|TRBV5-1|TRBJ2-2
CASSTRSGGNTGELFF
TGCGCCAGCAGCACCCGATCAGGGGGGAACACCGGGGAGCTGTTTTTT
>14|-|-|TRBV5-5|TRBJ1-2
CASSLEGHFYGYTF
TGTGCCAGCAGCTTGGAAGGACATTTCTATGGCTACACCTTC
>14|-|few|TRBV7-2|TRBJ2-1
CASSFDTSYNEQFF
TGTGCCAGCAGCTTTGACACCTCCTACAATGAGCAGTTCTTC
>11|TRBD1|many|TRBV7-9|TRBJ1-1
CASSPDRDAFF
TGTGCCAGCAGCCCGGACAGGGACGCTTTCTTT
>16|-|few|TRBV3-1|TRBJ1-1
CASSQEPGTGGTEAFF
TGTGCCAGCAGCCAAGAACCGGGAACTGGGGGCACTGAAGCTTTCTTT
>14|TRBD1|few|TRBV6-8|TRBJ2-4
CASSGRGAKNIQYF
TGTGCCAGCAGTGGCAGGGGGGCCAAAAACATTCAGTACTTC
>14|-|-|TRBV20-1|TRBJ2-7
CSARRAEGHYEQYF
TGCAGTGCTAGACGGGCCGAGGGGCACTACGAGCAGTACTTC